Detailed here is one TCR beta chain. This clonotype was detected only a few times. Its antigen is not yet known. The record has no base qualities; no much larger clone is one base away. The sample comes from a study of T cell repertoires in cytomegalovirus infection (dated by TCRdb to the late 2010s). At the level of the whole study: The HLA type of each donor mattered for the analysis, because public TCR beta signatures pointed to carriage of CMV infection along with the matching HLA type.

Based on the germline V gene (reference sequence), the CDR1 and CDR2 sequences are SEHNR and FQNEAQ. V and J are truncated by 3 bases and 7 bases respectively, leaving an intervening sequence of 21 bases. There are 16 amino acids in the CDR3, from cysteine to phenylalanine inclusive. The retained sequence is limited to the CDR3, 48 bases, with the frame set at the first base. The reads were generated on an Illumina HiSeq 1500. TCRdb's own reprocessing of the public reads used fastp at Q25 and MiXCR and kept productive beta chains. Rows matching on CDR3 protein sequence are summarized as one entry with the most common DNA and genes. Present in this sample are a few hundred thousand distinct CDR3 sequences, roughly 17% of which were seen just once. The ten top clones hold around 13% of the sample. Results the study describes overall, beyond this receptor: In the ex vivo response, HLA-C-restricted CMV-specific TCR beta clonotypes were dominant, and in two of eight donors the single most frequent clonotype came from this HLA-C-restricted group. Cumulative frequency of public TCR beta family members discriminated carriers of CMV infection plus the relevant HLA type in this cohort and an independent roughly 320-donor cohort.

Sample: PBMCs. The sequence was collected from a human donor in good health (CMV status not recorded). Some clones in this sample may be carry-over from other donors' samples. The chain was built from TRBV7-9 and TRBJ2-5; the D call is possibly TRBD1 or TRBD2, each sharing 6 bases. This receptor carries the CDR3 CASSLAPIGGIGTQYF. Here is the DNA: TGTGCCAGCAGCTTGGCCCCTATCGGGGGCATCGGGACCCAGTACTTC.